These T cell receptor beta chains were read from a single sample in a study of a mutant IDH1 vaccine in newly diagnosed glioma. Their target antigens are unknown. Sequencing used immunoSEQ multiplex PCR; TCRdb keeps in-frame clones, though not all of them. The table has 50,000 to 70,000 clones, around 87% seen once; the top ten hold about 1.4%. The specimen was PBMCs, collected from a glioma patient whose treatment included an IDH1 peptide vaccine. These receptors were obtained from a man aged 40-49 years with glioma. Both conserved end residues are part of each CDR3. Each record gives: J gene, D gene, V gene, clone size, CDR3 protein, CDR3 DNA. A D gene is named only where the DNA matches it firmly. Size is stated for part of the rows, as once, few or many counts, or as a class when the clone is expanded.

>TRBJ2-1|TRBD2|TRBV7-9|.
CASSRSGGVYNEQFF
TGTGCCAGCAGCCGAAGCGGGGGGGTTTACAATGAGCAGTTCTTC
>TRBJ1-2|.|TRBV7-8|.
CASSLVGGGYTF
TGTGCCAGCAGCTTAGTGGGAGGCGGCTACACCTTC
>TRBJ2-1|.|TRBV5-1|once
CASSLWEASYNEQFF
TGCGCCAGCAGCTTGTGGGAGGCCTCCTACAATGAGCAGTTCTTC
>TRBJ1-3|.|TRBV7-8|few
CASSSTSQAGNTIYF
TGTGCCAGCAGCTCCACGAGTCAGGCTGGAAACACCATATATTTT
>TRBJ2-3|TRBD2|TRBV11-2|.
CASSFMGGSRGTDTQYF
TGTGCCAGCAGCTTCATGGGCGGGAGTAGGGGCACAGATACGCAGTATTTT
>TRBJ1-1|.|TRBV9|.
CASSVDPRNTEAFF
TGTGCCAGCAGCGTAGATCCACGGAACACTGAAGCTTTCTTT
>TRBJ2-3|TRBD2|TRBV6-1|.
CATRGGSTDTQYF
TGTGCCACCCGGGGGGGCAGCACAGATACGCAGTATTTT
>TRBJ1-1|.|TRBV4-3|.
CASSQDRGRNTEAFF
TGCGCCAGCAGCCAAGATCGCGGGAGGAACACTGAAGCTTTCTTT
>TRBJ2-3|TRBD2|TRBV4-1|once
CASSQEVGLAETRDTQYF
TGCGCCAGCAGCCAAGAAGTTGGGCTAGCGGAGACGAGAGATACGCAGTATTTT
>TRBJ2-7|.|TRBV6-5|.
CASRRSSRYEQYF
TGTGCCAGCAGACGAAGCTCTAGGTACGAGCAGTACTTC
>TRBJ2-3|.|TRBV11-2|.
CASSLVVHDTQYF
TGTGCCAGCAGCTTAGTCGTACACGATACGCAGTATTTT
>TRBJ1-2|TRBD1|TRBV6-1|.
CASSVGQGARGYGYTF
TGTGCCAGCAGTGTTGGACAGGGGGCGAGAGGCTATGGCTACACCTTC
>TRBJ2-7|.|TRBV2|.
CASGRLLLSYEQYF
TGTGCCAGCGGCCGACTTCTCCTCTCCTACGAGCAGTACTTC
>TRBJ2-3|.|TRBV14|.
CASSQDGVSDTQYF
TGTGCCAGCAGCCAAGATGGTGTTTCAGATACGCAGTATTTT
>TRBJ2-7|.|TRBV6-5|.
CASRLRSSYEQYF
TGTGCCAGCCGACTGCGGAGCTCCTACGAGCAGTACTTC
>TRBJ2-7|TRBD1|TRBV2|.
CASSPTRLGTGEEQYF
TGTGCCAGCAGCCCCACTCGGTTGGGGACAGGGGAAGAGCAGTACTTC
>TRBJ1-4|.|TRBV6-5|.
CASNYRGRGEKLFF
TGTGCCAGCAACTATCGGGGGAGGGGTGAAAAACTGTTTTTT
>TRBJ2-3|TRBD2|TRBV28|.
CASSLAGADTQYF
TGTGCCAGCAGCCTGGCGGGGGCAGATACGCAGTATTTT
>TRBJ1-3|.|TRBV19|.
CASSIDGNTIYF
TGTGCCAGCTCCATTGACGGAAACACCATATATTTT
>TRBJ2-7|.|TRBV18|once
CASSPARGQSYEQYF
TGTGCCAGCTCACCGGCCCGGGGGCAATCCTACGAGCAGTACTTC
>TRBJ2-5|.|TRBV5-1|.
CASSAGGTQYF
TGCGCCAGCAGCGCCGGGGGGACCCAGTACTTC
>TRBJ2-3|TRBD2|TRBV2|.
CASKAGVGTDTQYF
TGTGCCAGCAAGGCGGGAGTCGGCACAGATACGCAGTATTTT
>TRBJ2-1|.|TRBV5-1|.
CASSLTNEQFF
TGCGCCAGCAGTTTGACCAATGAGCAGTTCTTC
>TRBJ1-5|.|TRBV18|.
CASSPTPRPDQPQHF
TGTGCCAGCTCCCCTACCCCGCGACCGGATCAGCCCCAGCATTTT
>TRBJ1-2|TRBD1|TRBV29-1|.
CSAWDRGSGYTF
TGCAGCGCATGGGACAGGGGGTCTGGCTACACCTTC
>TRBJ2-7|TRBD1|TRBV27|.
CASSRRTGGDEQYF
TGTGCCAGCAGTCGCAGGACAGGGGGGGACGAGCAGTACTTC
>TRBJ1-6|TRBD1|TRBV5-1|.
CASSLDRVRNSPLHF
TGCGCCAGCAGCCTGGACAGGGTGAGAAATTCACCCCTCCACTTT
>TRBJ2-7|.|TRBV27|.
CASSFPWGEQYF
TGTGCCAGCAGTTTCCCCTGGGGCGAGCAGTACTTC
>TRBJ2-7|.|TRBV20-1|few
CSASLPDEQYF
TGCAGTGCTTCCCTCCCGGACGAGCAGTACTTC
>TRBJ2-2|TRBD1|TRBV18|.
CASSPGQVRTGELFF
TGTGCCAGCTCACCGGGACAGGTGCGCACCGGGGAGCTGTTTTTT
>TRBJ1-2|.|TRBV11-2|.
CASSSNWGRNYGYTF
TGTGCCAGCAGCTCGAATTGGGGGCGCAACTATGGCTACACCTTC
>TRBJ2-7|.|TRBV11-2|.
CASSPNLVYEQYF
TGTGCCAGCAGCCCAAATCTAGTCTACGAGCAGTACTTC
>TRBJ2-2|.|TRBV7-9|.
CASSRQTGELFF
TGTGCCAGCAGTCGACAGACCGGGGAGCTGTTTTTT
>TRBJ1-5|.|TRBV7-2|.
CASSGDGNQPQHF
TGTGCCAGCAGCGGGGACGGGAATCAGCCCCAGCATTTT
>TRBJ2-2|.|TRBV18|.
CASSPRGYTGELFF
TGTGCCAGCTCACCACGGGGATACACCGGGGAGCTGTTTTTT
>TRBJ2-7|.|TRBV10-3|.
CAISDSGAEYEQYF
TGTGCCATCAGTGATTCCGGGGCCGAGTACGAGCAGTACTTC
>TRBJ2-7|TRBD2|TRBV5-4|.
CASNSFSGTYEQYF
TGTGCCAGCAACTCATTTAGCGGGACCTACGAGCAGTACTTC
>TRBJ2-7|.|TRBV6-1|.
CASSEGFEQYF
TGTGCCAGCAGTGAAGGGTTCGAGCAGTACTTC
>TRBJ1-1|TRBD1|TRBV7-9|.
CASKTDRDHTEAFF
TGTGCCAGCAAGACCGACAGGGATCACACTGAAGCTTTCTTT
>TRBJ1-1|.|TRBV4-1|.
CASSQDQDGSEAFF
TGCGCCAGCAGCCAAGATCAGGACGGGTCTGAAGCTTTCTTT
>TRBJ2-2|TRBD1|TRBV13|few
CASSLGDRDTGELFF
TGTGCCAGCAGCTTAGGGGACAGGGACACCGGGGAGCTGTTTTTT
>TRBJ2-6|.|TRBV6-4|.
CASSATVSGANVLTF
TGTGCCAGCAGTGCGACAGTCTCTGGGGCCAACGTCCTGACTTTC
>TRBJ2-2|TRBD2|TRBV6-5|.
CASSYGLAGVTGELFF
TGTGCCAGCAGCTACGGACTAGCGGGAGTCACCGGGGAGCTGTTTTTT
>TRBJ2-2|.|TRBV27|.
CASRPSGMLNTGELFF
TGTGCCAGCAGGCCTTCGGGAATGCTAAACACCGGGGAGCTGTTTTTT